Listed below are T cell receptor beta chains from one sample, sequenced in a study of cytomegalovirus exposure and HLA in healthy donors. Using immunoSEQ multiplex PCR, the repertoire was profiled, and TCRdb retains in-frame clones only, with some absent. The sample's table shows fewer than 150,000 clones. Specimen: PBMCs. The receptors shown here come from a woman in her sixties in good health and CMV-seronegative. CDR3s include the opening cysteine and the closing phenylalanine or tryptophan. Fields, in order: D gene, V gene, J gene, CDR3 length, CDR3 protein, CDR3 DNA. A D gene is named only where the DNA matches it firmly.

TRBD1	TRBV5-1	TRBJ2-6	18	CASSLGQGRVSGANVLTF	TGCGCCAGCAGCCTGGGACAGGGGAGGGTCTCTGGGGCCAACGTCCTGACTTTC
NA	TRBV5-6	TRBJ1-6	14	CASSLATGSSPLHF	TGTGCCAGCAGCTTGGCCACAGGGAGCTCACCCCTCCACTTT
NA	TRBV2	TRBJ1-5	16	CASSGVQGMSNQPQHF	TGTGCCAGCAGTGGGGTACAGGGTATGAGCAATCAGCCCCAGCATTTT
TRBD1	TRBV5-3	TRBJ2-1	24	CARSLFCWSPGTGPVGRSYNEQFF	TGTGCCAGAAGCTTGTTTTGCTGGAGTCCCGGGACAGGGCCGGTGGGACGGTCCTACAATGAGCAGTTCTTC
NA	TRBV28	TRBJ1-5	13	CASSFRGTSPQHF	TGTGCCAGCAGTTTCCGAGGGACTTCGCCCCAGCATTTT
TRBD2	TRBV11-2	TRBJ2-7	15	CASSLEAGGPREQYF	TGTGCCAGCAGCTTAGAAGCGGGGGGGCCTCGCGAGCAGTACTTC
TRBD2	TRBV7-8	TRBJ2-3	18	CASSFRGRWGPGTDTQYF	TGTGCCAGCAGCTTTCGCGGGAGGTGGGGTCCCGGCACAGATACGCAGTATTTT
NA	TRBV6-6	TRBJ1-1	14	CASSYLDEVQEAFF	TGTGCCAGCAGTTACCTAGACGAGGTGCAAGAAGCTTTCTTT
TRBD1	TRBV7-9	TRBJ1-1	15	CASSFWDRGHTEAFF	TGTGCCAGCAGCTTTTGGGACAGGGGTCACACTGAAGCTTTCTTT
TRBD1	TRBV5-1	TRBJ2-7	15	CASSPGQGRVLEQYF	TGCGCCAGCAGCCCAGGACAGGGGCGAGTTCTCGAGCAGTACTTC
NA	TRBV10-3	TRBJ1-4	15	CAIMDGRVQDEKLFF	TGTGCCATCATGGACGGAAGGGTACAGGATGAAAAACTGTTTTTT
NA	TRBV29-1	TRBJ1-1	12	CSGQALGGEAFF	TGCAGCGGACAAGCCTTAGGGGGTGAAGCTTTCTTT
NA	TRBV6-1	TRBJ1-2	12	CASTDSYYGYTF	TGTGCCAGCACCGACAGCTACTATGGCTACACCTTC
NA	TRBV6-1	TRBJ2-1	14	CASSERQEGSRLFF	TGTGCCAGCAGTGAACGGCAGGAGGGTAGTAGGCTGTTCTTC
NA	TRBV15	TRBJ1-5	15	CATSTRTRGNQPQHF	TGTGCCACCAGCACCCGAACGAGGGGCAATCAGCCCCAGCATTTT
NA	TRBV25-1	TRBJ2-2	16	CASSEYAREPTGELFF	TGTGCCAGCAGTGAATATGCGCGGGAACCCACCGGGGAGCTGTTTTTT
NA	TRBV14	TRBJ2-7	15	CASSQVVQGSYEQYF	TGTGCCAGCAGCCAAGTAGTACAGGGATCCTACGAGCAGTACTTC
NA	TRBV10-1	TRBJ1-1	12	CASSNEGTEAFF	TGCGCCAGCAGTAATGAGGGTACTGAAGCTTTCTTT
NA	TRBV18	TRBJ2-7	14	CASSPRQGIYEQYF	TGTGCCAGCTCACCGAGGCAGGGGATCTACGAGCAGTACTTC
TRBD1	TRBV5-6	TRBJ1-1	16	CASSLDTGGANTEAFF	TGTGCCAGCAGCTTGGATACAGGGGGGGCGAACACTGAAGCTTTCTTT
NA	TRBV10-3	TRBJ1-2	13	CAISDGQHGGYTF	TGTGCCATCAGTGATGGGCAGCACGGTGGCTACACCTTC
NA	TRBV14	TRBJ1-1	16	CASSPRQRLGSPEAFF	TGTGCCAGCAGCCCTCGACAGCGATTAGGTTCTCCTGAAGCTTTCTTT
TRBD1	TRBV6-1	TRBJ1-6	15	CASSATGQGGSPLHF	TGTGCCAGCAGTGCTACGGGACAGGGCGGATCACCCCTCCACTTT
TRBD2	TRBV5-1	TRBJ2-1	15	CASSFRLAGEGEQFF	TGCGCCAGCAGCTTCCGACTAGCGGGGGAGGGTGAGCAGTTCTTC
NA	TRBV15	TRBJ1-4	18	CATSRDTYSEGMNEKLFF	TGTGCCACCAGCAGAGATACCTATTCGGAGGGGATGAATGAAAAACTGTTTTTT
NA	TRBV6-5	TRBJ1-3	12	CASSTVGNTIYF	TGTGCCAGCAGTACAGTTGGAAACACCATATATTTT
TRBD1	TRBV5-1	TRBJ2-7	15	CASSQGQGMGYEQYF	TGCGCCAGCAGCCAGGGACAGGGTATGGGGTACGAGCAGTACTTC
NA	TRBV25-1	TRBJ1-1	14	CASSEYQGSAEAFF	TGTGCCAGCAGTGAATATCAGGGGAGCGCTGAAGCTTTCTTT
TRBD2	TRBV4-2	TRBJ2-1	16	CASSRGLAGGLYEQFF	TGTGCCAGCAGCCGAGGACTAGCGGGAGGATTGTATGAGCAGTTCTTC
NA	TRBV7-2	TRBJ1-6	16	CASSLAGTPYNSPLHF	TGTGCCAGCAGCTTAGCAGGGACACCCTATAATTCACCCCTCCACTTT
TRBD1	TRBV11-2	TRBJ2-7	15	CASSLAGQGAYEQYF	TGTGCCAGCAGCTTAGCGGGACAGGGTGCCTACGAGCAGTACTTC
TRBD1	TRBV5-1	TRBJ1-6	14	CASSEGQGGSPLHF	TGCGCCAGCAGCGAGGGACAGGGAGGATCACCCCTCCACTTT
TRBD2	TRBV7-9	TRBJ2-3	16	CASSPKGTSPTGTQYF	TGTGCCAGCAGCCCAAAGGGGACTAGCCCAACCGGTACGCAGTATTTT
NA	TRBV2	TRBJ2-3	15	CASSRRDARADTQYF	TGTGCCAGCAGTAGGCGGGACGCCCGGGCAGATACGCAGTATTTT
TRBD1	TRBV28	TRBJ1-5	15	CASRPGTGYNQPQHF	TGTGCCAGCAGACCCGGGACAGGTTACAATCAGCCCCAGCATTTT
NA	TRBV15	TRBJ1-1	18	CATSKGPGLSGELTEAFF	TGTGCCACCAGCAAGGGACCGGGACTCTCAGGTGAGCTCACTGAAGCTTTCTTT
TRBD1	TRBV30	TRBJ2-7	15	CAWSPMGTGAYEQYF	TGTGCCTGGAGCCCGATGGGGACAGGGGCCTACGAGCAGTACTTC
NA	TRBV9	TRBJ2-2	13	CASSLSDSGELFF	TGTGCCAGCAGCCTTTCAGACTCCGGGGAGCTGTTTTTT
NA	TRBV6-1	TRBJ1-5	16	CASSDLGAAGDQPQHF	TGTGCCAGCAGTGACTTGGGGGCCGCTGGAGATCAGCCCCAGCATTTT
NA	TRBV10-3	TRBJ2-6	16	CAISESSGTGANVLTF	TGTGCCATCAGTGAGTCGTCGGGGACTGGGGCCAACGTCCTGACTTTC
TRBD1	TRBV5-1	TRBJ1-3	14	CASSMDRERNTIYF	TGCGCCAGCAGCATGGACAGGGAAAGAAACACCATATATTTT
NA	TRBV30	TRBJ1-1	12	CAWRTGSNEAFF	TGTGCCTGGAGGACTGGTTCAAATGAAGCTTTCTTT
NA	TRBV29-1	TRBJ2-3	14	CSWSWAQGTDTQYF	TGCAGCTGGTCTTGGGCACAAGGCACAGATACGCAGTATTTT
NA	TRBV30	TRBJ2-1	12	CAWSGTYNEQFF	TGTGCCTGGAGCGGGACCTACAATGAGCAGTTCTTC
NA	TRBV19	TRBJ1-5	15	CASSIVRVSNQPQHF	TGTGCCAGTAGTATAGTGAGGGTGAGCAATCAGCCCCAGCATTTT
TRBD1	TRBV18	TRBJ1-1	16	CASSPRDRGRGTEAFF	TGTGCCAGCTCACCCCGCGACAGGGGGAGAGGCACTGAAGCTTTCTTT
NA	TRBV15	TRBJ1-3	18	CATSRDGAVQGYGNTIYF	TGTGCCACCAGCAGAGATGGGGCAGTACAGGGTTACGGAAACACCATATATTTT
NA	TRBV4-1	TRBJ2-3	15	CASSQRHTVTDTQYF	TGCGCCAGCAGCCAAAGACATACCGTTACAGATACGCAGTATTTT